This is a list of T cell receptor beta chains from one sample in a study of identical twins. MiXCR, run by TCRdb on the 5' RACE reads, gives a single entry per CDR3 protein. The table records 150,000 or so distinct CDR3 sequences, approximately 4% of them present only once. The sequencing input was memory T cells sorted from blood. Receptors were obtained from a young man in good health. Each CDR3 is given with its conserved first and last residue. D genes are given only for firm matches. Size is omitted from some rows. Given values are once, few, many or a class for expanded clones.

>.|TRBJ2-3|.|TRBV5-1
CASSLGGHGDTQYF
TGCGCCAGCAGCTTGGGGGGTCACGGGGATACGCAGTATTTT
>.|TRBJ2-2|many|TRBV3-1
CASSQERWRSTGELFF
TGTGCCAGCAGCCAAGAACGTTGGAGAAGCACCGGGGAGCTGTTTTTT
>.|TRBJ1-3|many|TRBV13
CASTPSSGNTIYF
TGTGCCAGCACCCCCTCGTCTGGAAACACCATATATTTT
>.|TRBJ1-5|many|TRBV7-8
CASSLHNSNQPQHF
TGTGCCAGCAGCTTACATAATAGCAATCAGCCCCAGCATTTT
>TRBD1|TRBJ2-1|many|TRBV4-2
CASKQGRNEQFF
TGTGCCAGCAAACAGGGGCGCAATGAGCAGTTCTTC
>TRBD1|TRBJ2-5|many|TRBV5-5
CASRLQGAKETQYF
TGTGCCAGCAGATTACAGGGGGCGAAGGAGACCCAGTACTTC
>.|TRBJ2-3|many|TRBV5-1
CASSLGVGSPSTDTQYF
TGCGCCAGCAGCTTGGGCGTAGGTTCACCAAGCACAGATACGCAGTATTTT
>.|TRBJ2-1|many|TRBV7-9
CASSTGGGQFF
TGTGCCAGCAGCACTGGAGGGGGCCAGTTCTTC
>TRBD2|TRBJ2-7|few|TRBV29-1
CSVLWTSGKVQYF
TGCAGCGTTCTTTGGACTAGCGGGAAGGTGCAGTACTTC
>.|TRBJ2-3|many|TRBV20-1
CSARDPRGADTQYF
TGCAGTGCTAGAGATCCTCGGGGGGCGGATACGCAGTATTTT
>.|TRBJ2-1|few|TRBV7-3
CASSSRWRYYNEQFF
TGTGCCAGCAGCTCTCGCTGGAGATACTACAATGAGCAGTTCTTC
>TRBD2|TRBJ2-4|many|TRBV28
CASSFGVRTSGRVAKNIQYF
TGTGCCAGCAGTTTTGGGGTCCGGACTAGCGGGAGGGTAGCGAAAAACATTCAGTACTTC
>TRBD1|TRBJ1-2|many|TRBV5-1
CASSSPDRVDGYTF
TGCGCCAGCAGCTCCCCAGACAGGGTAGATGGCTACACCTTC
>.|TRBJ2-5|.|TRBV11-1
CASSLGSFETQYF
TGTGCCAGCAGCTTAGGGTCCTTCGAGACCCAGTACTTC
>TRBD2|TRBJ2-5|many|TRBV7-2
CASTTSGRAGTQYF
TGTGCCAGCACCACTAGCGGGAGGGCCGGGACCCAGTACTTC
>.|TRBJ1-5|many|TRBV7-9
CASSWGGSAVNQPQHF
TGTGCCAGCAGCTGGGGGGGCAGTGCGGTCAATCAGCCCCAGCATTTT
>TRBD2|TRBJ2-1|many|TRBV4-1
CASSQGGTTYNEQFF
TGCGCCAGCAGCCAAGGAGGGACTACATACAATGAGCAGTTCTTC
>TRBD1|TRBJ1-5|many|TRBV4-1
CASSRIPGQRNQPQHF
TGCGCCAGCAGCCGTATCCCGGGACAGCGGAATCAGCCCCAGCATTTT
>.|TRBJ2-1|many|TRBV20-1
CRARGSAYNEQFF
TGCCGTGCTAGAGGATCAGCCTACAATGAGCAGTTCTTC
>.|TRBJ2-7|many|TRBV20-1
CSAPGPYEQYF
TGCAGTGCGCCGGGACCCTACGAGCAGTACTTC